This T cell receptor (beta chain) comes out of a study of tissue T cells after allogeneic stem cell transplantation. Study summary: Of the grafts for graft-versus-host disease patients, several were unmodified and three CD34-selected. Where cell numbers permitted, CD3+ T cells were sorted from preserved blood and marrow.

Overall study findings and caveats: Which tissue TCRs were alloreactive or antigen-specific was not determined. Some clones might be persisting host cells. Tissue-detected TCR repertoire was only partly captured by blood and spleen T cells.

This CDR3 contains 14 residues. V was clipped by 2 bases and J by 2 bases, with 10 bases between them. Germline V CDR1 and CDR2: MNHEY, SMNVEV (reference sequence). Data came from immunoSEQ multiplex PCR; TCRdb stores just in-frame clones and leaves some out. The sample records around 25,000 clones, around 90% being singletons. This clone was seen a single time. Its matching antigen is unknown. This TCR was recovered from a male donor at least 60 years old who later had graft-versus-host disease after an allogeneic stem cell transplant. The V and J genes are TRBV27 and TRBJ2-7, with D possibly being TRBD2 (6 bases). Sequenced material: blood, taken before transplantation. The DNA of the CDR3 is TGTGCCAGCAGTTTAGGGGACTCTACCTACGAGCAGTACTTC. Its protein is CASSLGDSTYEQYF.